This T cell receptor beta chain was recorded in a study of T cell responses to AZD1222 COVID-19 vaccine. Whole-study findings and limits: Regions 160-218 and 743-854 held dominance among vaccine-associated CD4 TCRs, which spanned spike. Close to half of spike-specific TCRs reportedly recognize unmutated variant regions. Donors skewed white British and female; clonal diversity was possibly underestimated.

TCRdb keeps only in-frame clones here, not all; method: immunoSEQ multiplex PCR. This sample has about 150,000 clones, with around nine tenths found just once. Germline V gene lookup returns CDR1 MGHRA and CDR2 YSYEKL. Deletions cut 0 bases from V and 6 bases from J, with 15 bases between. The CDR3 has 15 amino acids. This clone was observed a handful of times. Its target is unknown. The sequencing used peripheral blood, collected on day 0 of AZD1222 vaccination. The chain is built from TRBV4-1 and TRBJ2-7; D is tentatively TRBD1 or TRBD2 (5 bases each). The clonotype was recovered from an adult in good health. The CDR3 protein is CASSQDPTAGSEQYF. The CDR3 bases are TGCGCCAGCAGCCAAGACCCCACTGCAGGGAGCGAGCAGTACTTC.